This is a list of T cell receptor beta chains from one sample in a study of OX40 agonist ivuxolimab in advanced cancers. Assay: immunoSEQ multiplex PCR; the TCRdb copy retains only in-frame clones and omits some. The profile shows some 28,000 clones, about nine tenths of them singletons. Sequencing used CD4+ or CD8+ T cells sorted from blood, obtained in a trial of the OX40 agonist ivuxolimab. The receptors were gathered from an adult with an advanced solid tumor such as melanoma, head and neck, liver or kidney cancer. Both conserved end residues are trimmed from each CDR3. Rows give clone size only sometimes, using once, few, many, or a class for an expanded clone.

v_call | clone_size | cdr3_aa
TRBV7-9 | . | ASSNRGLAADYNEQF
TRBV19 | once | ASSMGQYISEQY
TRBV13 | . | ASSLYRSNQPQH
TRBV27 | . | ASSPQNGNTEAF
TRBV12-5 | once | ASGYSVFSEQY
TRBV7-2 | . | ASSPGQGRNNEQF
TRBV7-9 | . | ASSQTSDTGELF
TRBV20-1 | once | SAKDYYEQY
TRBV7-9 | . | ASSWAPYEQY
TRBV5-6 | few | ASSLVGWQYTEAF
TRBV19 | . | ASSGMGGTPYNEQF
TRBV11-3 | . | ASSLDGGQETQY
TRBV29-1 | . | SVPYLGEQF
TRBV29-1 | . | SVERGGTEAF
TRBV6-5 | . | ASSYSGLGFYEQY
TRBV19 | . | ASSIMASGYT
TRBV11-2 | . | ASSDSRDRIYNEQF
TRBV11-2 | . | ASSLLAGVGNEQF
TRBV29-1 | . | SVGQDRGPGNTIY
TRBV11-2 | . | ASSLVGTGELF
TRBV7-8 | . | ASSSGLAGAYEQY
TRBV4-1 | . | ASSQLDRAHEAF
TRBV4-1 | . | ASSQDRGAQETQY
TRBV7-2 | . | ASSNIGSTDTQY
TRBV19 | . | ASSWGLAGGYNEQF
TRBV29-1 | . | SVDYSYNEQF
TRBV18 | once | ASSPRQDNSYEQY
TRBV29-1 | . | SVDKGKWEGLYNEQF
TRBV5-1 | . | ASSKGLAESYEQY
TRBV14 | . | ASSQVFGLAGADNEQF
TRBV6-1 | once | ASSETQGWGVYSNQPQH
TRBV6-5 | . | ASSTDGTPGNTIY
TRBV19 | . | ASSMTQGAYEQY
TRBV7-9 | . | ASSKPLGEPGSYEQY
TRBV18 | . | ASSPRSNHATNEKLF
TRBV9 | . | ASSELDRVNEQF
TRBV2 | . | ASSEAGRPFYEQY
TRBV7-9 | . | ASRTGGYNEQF
TRBV7-6 | . | ASSLDVGLPNEQF
TRBV5-4 | . | ASSSFTGTWDYGYT
TRBV19 | . | ASSMEVEQY